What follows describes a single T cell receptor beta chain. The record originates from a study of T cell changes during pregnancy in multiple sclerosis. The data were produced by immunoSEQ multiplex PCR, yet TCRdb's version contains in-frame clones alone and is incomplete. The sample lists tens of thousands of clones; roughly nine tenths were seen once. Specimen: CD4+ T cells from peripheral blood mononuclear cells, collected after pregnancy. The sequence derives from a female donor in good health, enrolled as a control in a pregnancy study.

CDR3 loop: CAISESRDTYSGNTIYF. As DNA, the CDR3 is TGTGCCATCAGTGAATCCCGGGACACCTACTCTGGAAACACCATATATTTT. V gene TRBV10-3 combines with J gene TRBJ1-3, with D maybe TRBD1 (6 bases). The germline V gene encodes CDR1 ENHRY and CDR2 SYGVKD. Trimming took off 3 bases at V and 0 bases at J, with 15 bases between the two ends. The CDR3 is made up of 17 amino acids.